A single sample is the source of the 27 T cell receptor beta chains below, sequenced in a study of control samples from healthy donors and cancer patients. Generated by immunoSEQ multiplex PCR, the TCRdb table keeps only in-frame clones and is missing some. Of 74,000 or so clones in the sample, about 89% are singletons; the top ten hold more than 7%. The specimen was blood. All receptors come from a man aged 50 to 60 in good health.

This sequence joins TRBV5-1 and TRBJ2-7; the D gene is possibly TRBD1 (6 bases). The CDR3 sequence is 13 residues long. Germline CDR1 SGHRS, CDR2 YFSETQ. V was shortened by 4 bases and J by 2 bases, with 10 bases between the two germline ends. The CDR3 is CASSGGQPYEQYF. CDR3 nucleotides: TGCGCCAGCAGCGGTGGACAGCCCTACGAGCAGTACTTC. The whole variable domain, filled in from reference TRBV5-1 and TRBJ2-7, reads KAGVTQTPRYLIKTRGQQVTLSCSPISGHRSVSWYQQTPGQGLQFLFEYFSETQRNKGNFPGRFSGRQFSNSRSEMNVSTLELGDSALYLCASSGGQPYEQYFGPGTRLTVT.

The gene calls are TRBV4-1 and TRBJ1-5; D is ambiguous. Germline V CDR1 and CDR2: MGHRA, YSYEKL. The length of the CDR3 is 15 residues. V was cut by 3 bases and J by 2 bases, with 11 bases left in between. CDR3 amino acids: CASSQVSGGNQPQHF. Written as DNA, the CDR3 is TGCGCCAGCAGCCAGGTCAGCGGGGGCAATCAGCCCCAGCATTTT.

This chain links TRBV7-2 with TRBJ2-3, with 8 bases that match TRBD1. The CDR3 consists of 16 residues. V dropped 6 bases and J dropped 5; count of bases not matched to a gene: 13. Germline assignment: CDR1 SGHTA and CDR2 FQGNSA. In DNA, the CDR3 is TGTGCCAGCAGACGAACCGCGACAGGGGTAGAAGATACGCAGTATTTT. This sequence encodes CASRRTATGVEDTQYF.

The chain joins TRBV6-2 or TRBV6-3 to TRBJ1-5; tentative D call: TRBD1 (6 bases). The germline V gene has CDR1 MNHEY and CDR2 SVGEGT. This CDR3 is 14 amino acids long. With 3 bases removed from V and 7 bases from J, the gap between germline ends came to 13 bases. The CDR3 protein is CASSYSGAAQPQHF. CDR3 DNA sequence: TGTGCCAGCAGTTATTCAGGGGCTGCGCAGCCCCAGCATTTT.

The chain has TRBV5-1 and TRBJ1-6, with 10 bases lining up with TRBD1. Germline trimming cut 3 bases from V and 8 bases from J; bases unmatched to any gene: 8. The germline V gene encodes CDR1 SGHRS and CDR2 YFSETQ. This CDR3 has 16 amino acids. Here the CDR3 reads CASSSSTGGTDSPLHF. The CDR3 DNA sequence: TGCGCCAGCAGCTCGTCGACAGGGGGCACGGATTCACCCCTCCACTTT.

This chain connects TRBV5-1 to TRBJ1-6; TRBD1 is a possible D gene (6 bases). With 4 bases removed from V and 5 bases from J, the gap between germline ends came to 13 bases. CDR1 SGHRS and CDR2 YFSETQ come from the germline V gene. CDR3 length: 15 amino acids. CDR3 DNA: TGCGCCAGCAGCCCGGACAGCAATAATAATTCACCCCTCCACTTT. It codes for CASSPDSNNNSPLHF.

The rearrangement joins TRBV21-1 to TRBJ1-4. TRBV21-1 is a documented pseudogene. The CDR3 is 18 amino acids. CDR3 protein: CASIPKGTGGGPNEKLFF. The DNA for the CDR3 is TGTGCCAGCATTCCCAAAGGTACGGGGGGAGGGCCTAATGAAAAACTGTTTTTT.

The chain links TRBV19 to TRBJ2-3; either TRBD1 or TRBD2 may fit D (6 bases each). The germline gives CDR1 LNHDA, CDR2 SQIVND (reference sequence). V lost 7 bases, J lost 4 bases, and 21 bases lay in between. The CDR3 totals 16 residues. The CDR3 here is CASTPRTARGPDTQYF. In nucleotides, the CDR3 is TGTGCCAGTACTCCGAGGACAGCCCGGGGGCCAGATACGCAGTATTTT.

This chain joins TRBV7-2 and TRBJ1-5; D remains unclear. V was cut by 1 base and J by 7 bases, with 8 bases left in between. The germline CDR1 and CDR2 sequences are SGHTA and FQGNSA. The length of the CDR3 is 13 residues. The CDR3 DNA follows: TGTGCCAGCAGCTTAGGGAGATACCAGCCCCAGCATTTT. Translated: CASSLGRYQPQHF.

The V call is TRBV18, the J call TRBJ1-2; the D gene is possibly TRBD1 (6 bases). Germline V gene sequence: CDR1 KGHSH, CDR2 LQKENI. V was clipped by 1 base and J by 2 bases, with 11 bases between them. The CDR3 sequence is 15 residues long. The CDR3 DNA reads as TGTGCCAGCTCACCACGAGGACAGACCAACTATGGCTACACCTTC. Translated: CASSPRGQTNYGYTF.

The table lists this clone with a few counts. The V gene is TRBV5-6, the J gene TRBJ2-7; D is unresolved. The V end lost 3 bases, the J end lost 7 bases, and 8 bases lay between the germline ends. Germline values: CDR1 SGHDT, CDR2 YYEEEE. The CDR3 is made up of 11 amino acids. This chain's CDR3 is CASSSLREQYF. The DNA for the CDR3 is TGTGCCAGCAGCTCCCTTCGGGAGCAGTACTTC.

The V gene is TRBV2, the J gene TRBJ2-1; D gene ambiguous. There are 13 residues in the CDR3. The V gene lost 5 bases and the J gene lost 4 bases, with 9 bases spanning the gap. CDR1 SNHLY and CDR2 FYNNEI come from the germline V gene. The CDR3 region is CASSTTPYNEQFF. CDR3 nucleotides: TGTGCCAGCAGTACCACCCCGTACAATGAGCAGTTCTTC. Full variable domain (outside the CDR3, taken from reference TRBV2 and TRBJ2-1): EPEVTQTPSHQVTQMGQEVILRCVPISNHLYFYWYRQILGQKVEFLVSFYNNEISEKSEIFDDQFSVERPDGSNFTLKIRSTKLEDSAMYFCASSTTPYNEQFFGPGTRLTVL.

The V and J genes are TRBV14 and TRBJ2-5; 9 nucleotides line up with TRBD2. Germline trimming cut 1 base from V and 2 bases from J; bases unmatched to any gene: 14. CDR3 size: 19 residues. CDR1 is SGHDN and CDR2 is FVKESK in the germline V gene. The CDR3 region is CASSQAKGGLAGIQETQYF. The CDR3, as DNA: TGTGCCAGCAGCCAAGCTAAAGGGGGCCTAGCGGGGATACAAGAGACCCAGTACTTC.

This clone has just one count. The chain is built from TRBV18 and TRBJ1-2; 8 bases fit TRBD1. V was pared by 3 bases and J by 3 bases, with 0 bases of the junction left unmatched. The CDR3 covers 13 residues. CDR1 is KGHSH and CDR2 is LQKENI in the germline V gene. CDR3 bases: TGTGCCAGCTCACCGGACAGGGACTATGGCTACACCTTC. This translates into CASSPDRDYGYTF.

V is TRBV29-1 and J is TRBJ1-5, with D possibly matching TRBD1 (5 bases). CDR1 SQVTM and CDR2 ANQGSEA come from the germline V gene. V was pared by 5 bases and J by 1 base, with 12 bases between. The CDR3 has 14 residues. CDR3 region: CSVMYGGSNQPQHF. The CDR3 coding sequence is TGCAGCGTTATGTATGGGGGGAGCAATCAGCCCCAGCATTTT.

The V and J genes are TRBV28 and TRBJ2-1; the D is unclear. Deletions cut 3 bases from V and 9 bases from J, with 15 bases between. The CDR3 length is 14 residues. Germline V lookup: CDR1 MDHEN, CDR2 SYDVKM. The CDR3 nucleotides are TGTGCCAGCAGTTTTAGGATGTCGAGAGCTGAGCAGTTCTTC. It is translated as CASSFRMSRAEQFF.

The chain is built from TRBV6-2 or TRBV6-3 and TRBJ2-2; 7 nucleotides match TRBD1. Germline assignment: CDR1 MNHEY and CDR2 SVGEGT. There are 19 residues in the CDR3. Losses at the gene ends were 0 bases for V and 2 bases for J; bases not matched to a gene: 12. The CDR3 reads CASSYSTAVRQGNTGELFF. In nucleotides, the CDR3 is TGTGCCAGCAGTTACTCGACTGCTGTGAGACAGGGTAACACCGGGGAGCTGTTTTTT.

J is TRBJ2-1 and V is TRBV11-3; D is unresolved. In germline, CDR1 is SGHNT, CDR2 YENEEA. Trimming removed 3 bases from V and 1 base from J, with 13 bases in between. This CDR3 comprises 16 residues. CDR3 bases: TGTGCCAGCAGCTTTTCATCATTGGGGTCCTACAATGAGCAGTTCTTC. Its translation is CASSFSSLGSYNEQFF.

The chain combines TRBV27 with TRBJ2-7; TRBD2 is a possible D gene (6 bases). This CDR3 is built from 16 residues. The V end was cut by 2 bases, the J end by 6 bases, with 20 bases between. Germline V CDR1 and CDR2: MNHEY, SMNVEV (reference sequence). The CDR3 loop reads CASSLAGGSSAGEQYF. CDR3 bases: TGTGCCAGCAGTTTAGCCGGGGGAAGCTCGGCGGGCGAGCAGTACTTC.

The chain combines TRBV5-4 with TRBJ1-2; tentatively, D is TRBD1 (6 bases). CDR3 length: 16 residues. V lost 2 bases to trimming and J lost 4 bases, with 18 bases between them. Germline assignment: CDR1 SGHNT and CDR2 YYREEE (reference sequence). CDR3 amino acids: CASSLEPGALSYGYTF. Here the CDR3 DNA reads TGTGCCAGCAGCTTAGAACCAGGGGCTCTTAGCTATGGCTACACCTTC.

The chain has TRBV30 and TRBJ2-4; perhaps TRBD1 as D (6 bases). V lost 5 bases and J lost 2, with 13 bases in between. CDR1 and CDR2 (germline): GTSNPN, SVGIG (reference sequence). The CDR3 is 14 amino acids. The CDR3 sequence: CAWQTGSPKNIQYF. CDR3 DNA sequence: TGTGCCTGGCAAACAGGGTCACCCAAAAACATTCAGTACTTC.

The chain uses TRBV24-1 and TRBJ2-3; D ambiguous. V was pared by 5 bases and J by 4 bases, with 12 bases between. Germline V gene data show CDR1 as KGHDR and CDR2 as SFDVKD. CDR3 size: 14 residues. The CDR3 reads CATSASSRSDTQYF. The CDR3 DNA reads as TGTGCCACCAGTGCAAGTAGCAGATCAGATACGCAGTATTTT.

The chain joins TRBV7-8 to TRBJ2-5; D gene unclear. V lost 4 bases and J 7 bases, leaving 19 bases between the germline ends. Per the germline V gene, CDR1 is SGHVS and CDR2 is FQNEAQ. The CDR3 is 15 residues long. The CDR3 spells CASSSLPDAKGTQYF. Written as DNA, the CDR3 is TGTGCCAGCAGCTCCCTTCCGGACGCCAAGGGGACCCAGTACTTC.

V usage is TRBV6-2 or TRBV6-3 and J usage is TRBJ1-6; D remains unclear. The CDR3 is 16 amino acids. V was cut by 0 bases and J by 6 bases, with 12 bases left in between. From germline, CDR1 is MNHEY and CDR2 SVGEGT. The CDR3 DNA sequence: TGTGCCAGCAGTTACTCGTACGGAGGTTTTAATTCACCCCTCCACTTT. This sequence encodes CASSYSYGGFNSPLHF.

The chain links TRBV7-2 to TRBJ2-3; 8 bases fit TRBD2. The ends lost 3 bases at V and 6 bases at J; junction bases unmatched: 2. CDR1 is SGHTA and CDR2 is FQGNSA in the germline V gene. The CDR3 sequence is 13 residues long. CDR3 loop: CASSFGGADTQYF. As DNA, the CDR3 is TGTGCCAGCAGCTTCGGGGGGGCGGATACGCAGTATTTT.

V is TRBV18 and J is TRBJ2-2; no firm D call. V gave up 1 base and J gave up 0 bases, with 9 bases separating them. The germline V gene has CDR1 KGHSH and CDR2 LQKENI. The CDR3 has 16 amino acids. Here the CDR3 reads CASSPRIPSNTGELFF. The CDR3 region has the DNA TGTGCCAGCTCACCACGGATCCCATCGAACACCGGGGAGCTGTTTTTT.

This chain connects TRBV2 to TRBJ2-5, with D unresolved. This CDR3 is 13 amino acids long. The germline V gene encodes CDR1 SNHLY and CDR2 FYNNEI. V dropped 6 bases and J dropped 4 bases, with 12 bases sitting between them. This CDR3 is CASRAFNGETQYF. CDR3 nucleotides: TGTGCCAGCAGAGCGTTTAATGGAGAGACCCAGTACTTC.